This T cell receptor beta chain was found in a study of radiotherapy plus CTLA-4 blockade in lung cancer. Generated by immunoSEQ multiplex PCR, the TCRdb table keeps only in-frame clones and is missing some. There are roughly 35,000 clones in the sample; 70% to 80% occur only once, and around an eighth lies in the top ten. Study results and limitations: The best predictor of response was reported to be early blood T cell clone dynamics, with interferon-beta.

As to this clone: Its antigen is not known. Other DNA variants within this sample encode the same CDR3.

Looked up from germline, CDR1 is SEHNR and CDR2 is FQNEAQ (reference sequence). The CDR3 has 15 amino acids. The germline V and J ends were trimmed by 1 base and 3 bases, with 12 bases remaining between them. Specimen: peripheral blood, collected from a patient treated with radiotherapy plus ipilimumab. This TCR was sampled from a human donor with non-small cell lung cancer that progressed on radiotherapy plus ipilimumab. This chain connects TRBV7-9 to TRBJ1-2; perhaps TRBD1 as D (6 bases). The CDR3 is CASSLGTDRYYGYTF. In nucleotides, the CDR3 is TGTGCCAGCAGCTTAGGGACAGACCGATACTATGGCTACACCTTC.